The sequence of this T cell receptor beta chain was determined in a study of human thymus T cells. Donation came from healthy Finnish infants having corrective surgery for congenital heart defects. Only four of the eight donors provided an approximately 0.5-1 mL blood sample. All available leukocytes, rather than a set cell count, yielded the blood DNA. Study-level results: Biased V and J segment usage appeared in thymus and peripheral blood.

The repertoire was sequenced with immunoSEQ multiplex PCR; TCRdb's copy has only in-frame clones and lacks some. This sample has roughly 60,000 clones; around 94% occur once, and the top ten carry 5.5% to 7%. With regard to this clone: Its antigen is still unknown.

The CDR3 contains 15 residues. V lost 2 bases, J lost 6 bases, and 4 bases stayed unmatched. CDR1 MGHRA and CDR2 YSYEKL come from the germline V gene. This rearrangement joins TRBV4-1 to TRBJ2-7; 13 nucleotides align to TRBD2. Sequenced material: blood. This TCR was recovered from a boy in the first two years of life with a congenital heart defect but otherwise immunologically healthy. In DNA form, the CDR3 reads TGCGCCAGCAGCCAAACCGGGACTAGCGGGACCGAGCAGTACTTC. Protein product: CASSQTGTSGTEQYF.